This T cell receptor (beta chain) was obtained from a study of blood T cell repertoires in COVID-19. On the study more broadly: Whether acute or convalescent, the COVID-19 samples came from the United States, Italy and Spain. In each case, the material was cDNA or gDNA derived from T cells, B-cell-depleted T cells, or PBMCs.

Trimming took 5 bases from V and 4 from J; bases not matched to a gene: 2. The CDR3 has 12 residues. Original data processing: Estimates of nucleated cell counts were drawn from the amplification of reference gene primers. Here immunoSEQ multiplex PCR was the method, and the copy in TCRdb shows in-frame clones only, minus some. V and J calls and clone size are those listed in that table; D and trimming were worked out from the DNA. The sample carries approximately 180,000 clones, 70% to 90% recorded once. The sample comprised peripheral blood. This receptor was identified in a man in his sixties with acute or convalescent COVID-19. The V call is TRBV12-3 or TRBV12-4, the J call TRBJ2-7; 7 bases match TRBD1. In DNA form, the CDR3 reads TGTGCCAGCAGTGAGACAGGGTACGAGCAGTACTTC. Protein product: CASSETGYEQYF.